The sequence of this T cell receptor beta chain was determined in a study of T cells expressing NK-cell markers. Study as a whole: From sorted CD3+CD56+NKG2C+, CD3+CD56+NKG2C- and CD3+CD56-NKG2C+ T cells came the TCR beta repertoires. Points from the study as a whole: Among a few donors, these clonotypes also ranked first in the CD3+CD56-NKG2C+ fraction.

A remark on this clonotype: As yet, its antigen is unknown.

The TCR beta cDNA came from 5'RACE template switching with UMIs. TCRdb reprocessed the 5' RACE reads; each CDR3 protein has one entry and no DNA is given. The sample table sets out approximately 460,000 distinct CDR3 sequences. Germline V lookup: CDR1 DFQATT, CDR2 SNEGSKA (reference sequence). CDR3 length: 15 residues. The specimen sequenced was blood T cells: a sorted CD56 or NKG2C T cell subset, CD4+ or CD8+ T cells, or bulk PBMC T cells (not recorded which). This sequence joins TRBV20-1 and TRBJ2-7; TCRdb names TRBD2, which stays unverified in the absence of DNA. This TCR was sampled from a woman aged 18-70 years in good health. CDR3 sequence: CSARALTSGLYEQYF.